A single sample gave rise to the 32 T cell receptor beta chains below, sequenced in a study of CD8+CD57+ T cells in acquired aplastic anemia. Genomic DNA provided the template from which TCR beta VDJ and CDR3 profiles were obtained. Each CDR3 protein is one row after TCRdb ran MiXCR on the reads. The sample holds 200,000 or so distinct CDR3 sequences; roughly 45% are singletons and the top ten take about 20%. CD8+CD57+ cell expansion, shown by flow cytometry, had occurred in the patients selected for sequencing. What was sequenced was sorted CD4+, CD8+, or CD8+CD57+ T cells (not recorded which) from PBMCs. The receptors derive from a human donor with aplastic anemia.

This clonotype has ten or more counts. The chain is built from TRBV6-5 and TRBJ2-7; 9 nucleotides line up with TRBD1. The CDR3 is 17 residues long. V shed 0 bases and J 3 bases; nucleotides not matched to a gene: 9. Germline V lookup: CDR1 MNHEY, CDR2 SVGAGI. The CDR3 loop is CASSYSMMGQGFYEQYF. CDR3 nucleotide sequence: TGTGCCAGCAGTTACTCGATGATGGGACAGGGCTTCTACGAGCAGTACTTC.

Note on this clonotype: Compared with germline, one end of the junction differs, possibly owing to a read error. V gene TRBV2 combines with J gene TRBJ2-2, with 9 nucleotides matching TRBD1. The CDR3 runs to 15 residues. Germline CDR1 and CDR2: SNHLY and FYNNEI. The CDR3 DNA sequence: TGTGCCATCAGTGAGGACAGGGGGAACACCGGGGAGCTGTTTTTT. It specifies CAISEDRGNTGELFF.

This chain connects TRBV20-1 to TRBJ2-5; a weak D match, TRBD1 (5 bases). The CDR3 runs to 12 residues. Trimming left V 4 bases short and J 5 bases short, with 11 bases between. The germline V gene encodes CDR1 DFQATT and CDR2 SNEGSKA (reference sequence). CDR3 nucleotide sequence: TGCAGTGCTAACCGACAGTCCGAGACCCAGTACTTC. Protein product: CSANRQSETQYF.

The chain links TRBV5-1 to TRBJ2-7, with 7 bases identical to TRBD1. Germline values: CDR1 SGHRS, CDR2 YFSETQ. This CDR3 is 14 amino acids long. Trimming removed 3 bases from V and 7 bases from J; junction bases left unmatched: 10. The DNA of the CDR3 is TGCGCCAGCAGCTCGACAGGGCAATTGAGGGAGCAGTACTTC. Protein sequence: CASSSTGQLREQYF.

On this clonotype: This sequence may be a read error, since a much larger clone differs from it by one base. The CDR3 DNA sequence: TGTGCCAGCAGCGAGGGGTCCTTGAGCACTGAAGCTTTCTTT. Its protein product is CASSEGSLSTEAFF. V gene TRBV9 combines with J gene TRBJ1-1; possible D gene TRBD1, 5 bases. The CDR3 runs to 14 residues. V shed 3 bases and J shed 4 bases, with 13 bases lying between them. Germline CDR1 is SGDLS and CDR2 is YYNGEE. The full variable domain, completed using reference TRBV9 and TRBJ1-1, is DSGVTQTPKHLITATGQRVTLRCSPRSGDLSVYWYQQSLDQGLQFLIQYYNGEERAKGNILERFSAQQFPDLHSELNLSSLELGDSALYFCASSEGSLSTEAFFGQGTRLTVV.

This clonotype was counted at least ten times. The chain joins TRBV15 to TRBJ1-4; D not resolved. The CDR3 is made up of 15 amino acids. CDR1 is LNHNV and CDR2 is YYDKDF in the germline V gene (reference sequence). V shed 0 bases and J shed 3 bases, with 8 bases lying between them. The CDR3 nucleotides read TGTGCCACCAGCAGAGACGAAGTGTCTAATGAAAAACTGTTTTTT. Translated: CATSRDEVSNEKLFF. The full variable domain, with the rest looked up from reference TRBV15 and TRBJ1-4, is DAMVIQNPRYQVTQFGKPVTLSCSQTLNHNVMYWYQQKSSQAPKLLFHYYDKDFNNEADTPDNFQSRRPNTSFCFLDIRSPGLGDTAMYLCATSRDEVSNEKLFFGSGTQLSVL.

J is TRBJ2-7 and V is TRBV20-1, with 10 positions matching TRBD1. Germline CDR1 is DFQATT and CDR2 is SNEGSKA (reference sequence). Trimming cost V 2 bases and J 3 bases; bases outside gene matches: 7. CDR3 size: 15 residues. The CDR3 is CSARNPGQGIYEQYF. The CDR3 DNA reads as TGCAGTGCTAGAAACCCGGGACAGGGGATCTACGAGCAGTACTTC.

The table lists this clonotype with a few counts. This rearrangement joins TRBV9 to TRBJ1-2; D is perhaps TRBD1 (5 bases). Trimming cost V 3 bases and J 2 bases, with 8 bases left between them. The CDR3 length is 13 residues. CDR1 is SGDLS and CDR2 is YYNGEE in the germline V gene. CDR3 in amino acids: CASSGRENYGYTF. As DNA, the CDR3 is TGTGCCAGCAGCGGCAGGGAGAACTATGGCTACACCTTC.

As for this clonotype: Being one base from a much bigger clone, this may be a read error. J is TRBJ1-1 and V is TRBV12-3 or TRBV12-4; 7 nucleotides agree with TRBD1. V trimming: 4 bases; J trimming: 2 bases; junction bases outside the gene matches: 4. CDR3 length: 14 amino acids. The CDR3 protein is CASSSQGGNTEAFF. CDR3 bases: TGTGCCAGCAGTTCCCAGGGGGGAAACACTGAAGCTTTCTTT.

The chain links TRBV2 to TRBJ2-7, with 7 bases fitting TRBD1. Germline V gene sequence: CDR1 SNHLY, CDR2 FYNNEI. With V trimmed by 6 bases and J by 2 bases, 4 bases remained unmatched. The length of the CDR3 is 13 residues. The chain's CDR3 is CASRPQGAYEQYF. CDR3 coding DNA: TGTGCCAGCAGACCGCAGGGGGCCTACGAGCAGTACTTC.

This clonotype was recorded many times. The V gene is TRBV7-2, the J gene TRBJ2-7; D possibly uses TRBD1 or TRBD2 (5 bases each). V was clipped by 5 bases and J by 6 bases, with 20 bases between them. Germline CDR1 and CDR2: SGHTA and FQGNSA. CDR3 size: 15 residues. CDR3 in DNA: TGTGCCAGCAGCCCTTCAGGGACCCCGGACCGCGAGCAGTACTTC. Amino acid sequence: CASSPSGTPDREQYF.

This sequence joins TRBV15 and TRBJ2-1; tentative D call: TRBD1 (6 bases). This CDR3 contains 14 residues. In germline, CDR1 is LNHNV, CDR2 YYDKDF (reference sequence). Trimming took off 0 bases at V and 4 bases at J, with 7 bases between the two ends. In nucleotides, the CDR3 is TGTGCCACCAGCAGAGATCAGGGGTACAATGAGCAGTTCTTC. The encoded protein is CATSRDQGYNEQFF.

The DNA for the CDR3 is TGCGCCAGCAGCACACAGGGGACCACTGAAGCTTTCTTT. It specifies CASSTQGTTEAFF. The chain links TRBV4-1 to TRBJ1-1; 7 bases map to TRBD1. The CDR3 sequence is 13 residues long. V lost 5 bases, J lost 4 bases, and 4 bases stayed unmatched. Germline CDR1 reads MGHRA; CDR2 reads YSYEKL.

This clonotype showed up many times. The chain uses TRBV7-9 and TRBJ2-7, with D possibly being TRBD1 or TRBD2 (5 bases each). This CDR3 is 16 amino acids long. The ends were cut back, 2 bases at V and 0 bases at J, with 14 bases in the middle. Germline loops: CDR1 SEHNR, CDR2 FQNEAQ (reference sequence). The CDR3 is CASSLSSGRSSYEQYF. Here the CDR3 DNA reads TGTGCCAGCAGCTTAAGCTCGGGGCGGAGCTCCTACGAGCAGTACTTC.

The V gene is TRBV6-1, the J gene TRBJ1-4, with no clear D. V lost 1 base and J lost 8, with 8 bases in between. The CDR3 spans 13 residues. Germline-derived CDR1 and CDR2 are MNHNS and SASEGT. CDR3: CASSEGGREKLFF. CDR3 DNA sequence: TGTGCCAGCAGTGAAGGGGGAAGGGAAAAACTGTTTTTT.

This clonotype was seen a few times. The chain carries TRBV3-1 and TRBJ2-1; tentatively, D is TRBD2 (7 bases). Trimming removed 4 bases at V and 3 bases at J, with 13 bases between. Germline CDR1 reads LGHDT; CDR2 reads YNNKEL (reference sequence). The CDR3 is 15 residues long. The CDR3 nucleotides read TGTGCCAGCAGCCGTGGGGGGGCCTACTACAATGAGCAGTTCTTC. Translated: CASSRGGAYYNEQFF.

The chain links TRBV14 to TRBJ2-7; tentatively, D is TRBD2 (6 bases). The CDR3 runs 15 residues. Trimming left V 1 base short and J 1 base short, with 11 bases between. Looked up from germline, CDR1 is SGHDN and CDR2 is FVKESK. The CDR3 nucleotides read TGTGCCAGCAGCCAAGCGCAGGGACTTTCCTACGAGCAGTACTTC. It codes for CASSQAQGLSYEQYF.

This clonotype was observed many times. The V and J genes are TRBV6-5 and TRBJ2-7; 7 bases map to TRBD1. The CDR3 is made up of 14 amino acids. CDR1 and CDR2 (germline): MNHEY, SVGAGI. V trimming: 5 bases; J trimming: 4 bases; junction bases outside the gene matches: 8. For the CDR3, the DNA is TGTGCCAGCAGTAGGACAGGAGATTATTACGAGCAGTACTTC. Its translation is CASSRTGDYYEQYF.

The chain has TRBV29-1 and TRBJ1-1, with 7 bases fitting TRBD1. CDR3 length equals 14 residues. Germline CDR1 is SQVTM and CDR2 is ANQGSEA. J was trimmed by 5 bases and V by 7 bases; bases with no gene match: 13. The CDR3 here is CSGTQGSGRTEAFF. CDR3 nucleotides: TGCAGCGGAACACAGGGGTCTGGGAGGACTGAAGCTTTCTTT.

The genes are TRBV20-1 and TRBJ1-1; D remains unclear. Trimming shortened V by 0 bases and J by 3 bases, and 14 bases separated the two germline ends. CDR1 and CDR2 from the germline V gene are DFQATT and SNEGSKA (reference sequence). There are 15 residues in the CDR3. CDR3 amino acids: CSARDRSGIDTEAFF. The CDR3 bases are TGCAGTGCTAGAGATCGTTCGGGGATCGACACTGAAGCTTTCTTT.

The gene calls are TRBV5-1 and TRBJ1-6; 11 bases align to TRBD1. The germline V gene encodes CDR1 SGHRS and CDR2 YFSETQ. The V gene end was trimmed by 4 bases and the J gene end by 7 bases; junction bases not matched to a gene: 10. The CDR3 covers 17 residues. CDR3 DNA: TGCGCCAGCAGCCTTACCGGGACAGGGGGTAACAATTCACCCCTCCACTTT. It yields the protein CASSLTGTGGNNSPLHF.

Points on this clonotype: Because the CDR3 is missing its conserved closing phenylalanine or tryptophan, this is likely a read error. This chain joins TRBV18 and TRBJ1-2, with 7 positions matching TRBD1. V shed 3 bases, J shed 5 bases, and the junction held 6 bases outside the gene matches. Germline V lookup: CDR1 KGHSH, CDR2 LQKENI. There are 14 residues in the CDR3. The CDR3 region is CASSPSTGQYGYTL. CDR3 sequence (DNA): TGTGCCAGCTCACCTAGTACGGGACAGTATGGCTACACCCTC.

J is TRBJ1-5 and V is TRBV2; 7 nucleotides agree with TRBD1. Germline CDR1 reads SNHLY; CDR2 reads FYNNEI. CDR3 length equals 15 residues. The V gene end was trimmed by 6 bases and the J gene end by 0 bases; junction bases not matched to a gene: 5. The CDR3 reads CASRGDRVSNQPQHF. For the CDR3, the DNA is TGTGCCAGCAGGGGAGACAGGGTTAGCAATCAGCCCCAGCATTTT. Looking up the rest from reference TRBV2 and TRBJ1-5 gives the full variable domain: EPEVTQTPSHQVTQMGQEVILRCVPISNHLYFYWYRQILGQKVEFLVSFYNNEISEKSEIFDDQFSVERPDGSNFTLKIRSTKLEDSAMYFCASRGDRVSNQPQHFGDGTRLSIL.

Points on this clonotype: This sequence may be a read error, since a much larger clone differs from it by one base. The chain combines TRBV11-2 with TRBJ1-1; D is ambiguous. Trimming left V 5 bases short and J 4 bases short, with 11 bases between. Germline loops: CDR1 SGHAT, CDR2 FQNNGV. The CDR3 length is 13 residues. CDR3 protein: CASSPDWSTEAFF. In DNA form, the CDR3 reads TGTGCCAGCAGCCCCGACTGGAGCACTGAAGCTTTCTTT.

The CDR3 protein is CSVERQETEAFF. CDR3 coding DNA: TGCAGCGTTGAACGCCAGGAGACTGAAGCTTTCTTT. The chain has TRBV29-1 and TRBJ1-1; D uncertain. The V end was cut by 2 bases, the J end by 5 bases, with 9 bases between. CDR1 and CDR2 (germline): SQVTM, ANQGSEA. CDR3 length: 12 amino acids.

The chain has TRBV7-9 and TRBJ2-3; D unresolved. Germline CDR1 SEHNR, CDR2 FQNEAQ (reference sequence). This CDR3 has 10 residues. Between the trimmed V and J ends, which lost 11 bases and 4 bases, there was a span of 7 bases. In DNA form, the CDR3 reads TGTGCCTGTTTATCAGATACGCAGTATTTT. It translates to CACLSDTQYF.

This clonotype was recorded at least ten times. The V and J genes are TRBV5-1 and TRBJ2-1, with D perhaps TRBD1 or TRBD2 (5 bases each). This CDR3 has 15 residues. The V gene's germline CDR1 is SGHRS and CDR2 YFSETQ. V dropped 5 bases and J dropped 9 bases, with 21 bases sitting between them. CDR3 sequence reads: CASSYEGNYGGEQFF. CDR3 sequence (DNA): TGCGCCAGCAGTTACGAGGGGAACTACGGTGGTGAGCAGTTCTTC.

The chain has TRBV7-2 and TRBJ2-7; tentatively, D is TRBD2 (5 bases). The V gene's germline CDR1 is SGHTA and CDR2 FQGNSA. The CDR3 length is 13 residues. Trimming pared 5 bases from V and 5 bases from J, leaving 13 bases between. This CDR3 reads CASSPRTGDEQYF. As DNA, the CDR3 is TGTGCCAGCAGCCCTCGGACTGGGGACGAGCAGTACTTC.

This clonotype was counted at least ten times. The rearrangement joins TRBV25-1 to TRBJ1-4; the D gene is possibly TRBD1 (6 bases). Germline V gives CDR1 MGHDK, CDR2 SYGVNS. The CDR3 is made up of 17 amino acids. Trimming removed 4 bases from V and 3 bases from J, with 18 bases in between. DNA of the CDR3: TGTGCCAGCAGTGTTGGGGGGGCGACCTTATCTAATGAAAAACTGTTTTTT. Its protein product is CASSVGGATLSNEKLFF.

Many counts were recorded for this clonotype. V usage is TRBV2 and J usage is TRBJ2-2; a possible D gene is TRBD1 (6 bases). Trimming removed 4 bases at V and 6 bases at J, with 18 bases between. CDR1 is SNHLY and CDR2 is FYNNEI in the germline V gene. This CDR3 is built from 16 residues. CDR3 nucleotide sequence: TGTGCCAGCAGTGGGACGCCGGGACACCGGCCCGGGGAGCTGTTTTTT. It specifies CASSGTPGHRPGELFF.

The gene calls are TRBV10-3 and TRBJ1-6, with a possible D match to TRBD1 (5 bases). The CDR3 spans 14 residues. Deletions cut 4 bases from V and 7 bases from J, with 11 bases between. CDR1 ENHRY and CDR2 SYGVKD come from the germline V gene. The DNA for the CDR3 is TGTGCCATCAGTGTGGACAAGGGCAATTCACCCCTCCACTTT. Amino acids: CAISVDKGNSPLHF.

This clonotype was detected only a few times. The chain has TRBV6-6 and TRBJ2-3; 13 bases fit TRBD2. V was pared by 5 bases and J by 2 bases, with 13 bases of the junction left unmatched. This CDR3 contains 19 residues. The germline CDR1 and CDR2 sequences are MNHNY and SVGAGI (reference sequence). The CDR3 protein is CASSRLAGGSRGYTDTQYF. For the CDR3, the DNA is TGTGCCAGCAGTCGACTAGCGGGGGGTTCCCGGGGCTACACAGATACGCAGTATTTT.